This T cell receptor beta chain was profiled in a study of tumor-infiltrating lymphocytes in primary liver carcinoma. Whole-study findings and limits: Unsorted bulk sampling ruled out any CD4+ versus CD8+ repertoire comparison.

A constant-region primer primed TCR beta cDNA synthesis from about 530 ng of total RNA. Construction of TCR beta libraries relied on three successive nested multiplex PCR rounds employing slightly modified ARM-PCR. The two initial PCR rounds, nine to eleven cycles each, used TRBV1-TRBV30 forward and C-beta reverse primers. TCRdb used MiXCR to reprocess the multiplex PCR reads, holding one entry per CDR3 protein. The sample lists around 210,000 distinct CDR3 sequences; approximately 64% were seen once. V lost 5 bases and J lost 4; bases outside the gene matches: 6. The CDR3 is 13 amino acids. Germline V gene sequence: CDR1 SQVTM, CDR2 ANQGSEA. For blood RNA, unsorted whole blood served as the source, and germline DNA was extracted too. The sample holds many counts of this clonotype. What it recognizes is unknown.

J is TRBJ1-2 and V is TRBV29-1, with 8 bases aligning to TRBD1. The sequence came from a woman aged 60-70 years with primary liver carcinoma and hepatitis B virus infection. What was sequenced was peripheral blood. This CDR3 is CSVWTGIPYGYTF. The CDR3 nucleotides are TGCAGCGTTTGGACAGGGATCCCCTATGGCTACACCTTC. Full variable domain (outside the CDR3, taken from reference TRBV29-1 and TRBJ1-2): SAVISQKPSRDICQRGTSLTIQCQVDSQVTMMFWYRQQPGQSLTLIATANQGSEATYESGFVIDKFPISRPNLTFSTLTVSNMSPEDSSIYLCSVWTGIPYGYTFGSGTRLTVV.